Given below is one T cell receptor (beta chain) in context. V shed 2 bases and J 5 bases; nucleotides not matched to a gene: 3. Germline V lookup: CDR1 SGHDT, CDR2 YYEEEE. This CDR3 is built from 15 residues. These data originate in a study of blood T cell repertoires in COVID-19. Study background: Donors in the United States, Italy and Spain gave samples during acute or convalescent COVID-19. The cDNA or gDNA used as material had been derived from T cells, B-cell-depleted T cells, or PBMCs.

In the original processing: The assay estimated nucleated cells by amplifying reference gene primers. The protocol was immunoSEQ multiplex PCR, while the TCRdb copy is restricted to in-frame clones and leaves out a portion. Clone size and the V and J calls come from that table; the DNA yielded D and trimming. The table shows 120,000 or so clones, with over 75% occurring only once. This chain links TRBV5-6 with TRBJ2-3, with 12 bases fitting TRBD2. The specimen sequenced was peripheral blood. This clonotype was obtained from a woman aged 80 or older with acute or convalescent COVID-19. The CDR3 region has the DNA TGTGCCAGCAGCTTTCTAGCGGGGGGGCTAGATACGCAGTATTTT. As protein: CASSFLAGGLDTQYF.